In its sample, the clone carrying this TCR beta chain was seen once. Its antigen remains unidentified. This sample is drawn from a study of graft-versus-host responses after intestinal transplantation. Study at large: Anti-thymocyte globulin induction preceded three to four years of tacrolimus and steroid maintenance in all recipients.

Assay: immunoSEQ multiplex PCR; the TCRdb copy retains only in-frame clones and omits some. The table lists fewer than 95,000 clones, just under 95% of them singletons, with less than 0.6% in the top ten. The sequencing here drew on unstimulated CD8+ T cells sorted from spleen or lymph node cells, taken before intestinal transplant. The receptor was isolated from a human donor who received an intestinal transplant.

The CDR3 reads CASSLVLQGRNIQYF. The CDR3 DNA reads as TGTGCCAGCAGTCTGGTTCTACAGGGTCGAAACATTCAGTACTTC. The chain carries TRBV28 and TRBJ2-4, with D possibly TRBD1 on 6 matching bases. Germline V gene lookup returns CDR1 MDHEN and CDR2 SYDVKM. This CDR3 is built from 15 residues. V lost 5 bases to trimming and J lost 6 bases, with 17 bases between them.